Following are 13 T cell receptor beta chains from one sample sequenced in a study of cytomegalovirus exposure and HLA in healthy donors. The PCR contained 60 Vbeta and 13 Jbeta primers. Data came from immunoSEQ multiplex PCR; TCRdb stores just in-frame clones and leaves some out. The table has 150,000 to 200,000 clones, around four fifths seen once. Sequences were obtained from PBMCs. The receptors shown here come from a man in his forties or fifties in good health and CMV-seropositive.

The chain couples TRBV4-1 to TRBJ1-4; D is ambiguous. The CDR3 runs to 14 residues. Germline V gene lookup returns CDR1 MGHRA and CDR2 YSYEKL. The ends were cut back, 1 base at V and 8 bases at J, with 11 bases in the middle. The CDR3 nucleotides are TGCGCCAGCAGCCAAGGACCTATCAGGGAAAAACTGTTTTTT. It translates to CASSQGPIREKLFF.

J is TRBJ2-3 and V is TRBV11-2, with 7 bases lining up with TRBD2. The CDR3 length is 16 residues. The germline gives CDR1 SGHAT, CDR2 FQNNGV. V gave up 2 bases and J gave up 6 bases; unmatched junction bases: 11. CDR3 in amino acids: CASSLRMGGEGDTQYF. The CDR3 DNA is TGTGCCAGCAGCTTAAGGATGGGGGGGGAAGGGGATACGCAGTATTTT.

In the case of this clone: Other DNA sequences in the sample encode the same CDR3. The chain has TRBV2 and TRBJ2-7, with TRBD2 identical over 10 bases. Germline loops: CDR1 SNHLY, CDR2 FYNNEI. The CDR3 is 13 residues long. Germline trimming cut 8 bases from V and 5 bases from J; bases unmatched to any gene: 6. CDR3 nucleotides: TGTGCCAGCCGGTTAGCGGGAGGCGACGAGCAGTACTTC. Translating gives CASRLAGGDEQYF.

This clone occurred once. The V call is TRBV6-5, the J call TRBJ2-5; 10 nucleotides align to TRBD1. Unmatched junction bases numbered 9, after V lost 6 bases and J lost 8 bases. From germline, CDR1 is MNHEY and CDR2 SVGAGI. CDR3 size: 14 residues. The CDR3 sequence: CASRETWDRGTQYF. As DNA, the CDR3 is TGTGCCAGCAGAGAAACTTGGGACAGGGGAACCCAGTACTTC.

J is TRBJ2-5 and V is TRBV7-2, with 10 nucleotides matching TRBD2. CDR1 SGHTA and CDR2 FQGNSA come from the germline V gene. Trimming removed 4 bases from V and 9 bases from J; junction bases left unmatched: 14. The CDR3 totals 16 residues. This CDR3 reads CASSYGTSVLGRAQYF. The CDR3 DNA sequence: TGTGCCAGCAGCTATGGGACTAGCGTCTTAGGGAGGGCCCAGTACTTC.

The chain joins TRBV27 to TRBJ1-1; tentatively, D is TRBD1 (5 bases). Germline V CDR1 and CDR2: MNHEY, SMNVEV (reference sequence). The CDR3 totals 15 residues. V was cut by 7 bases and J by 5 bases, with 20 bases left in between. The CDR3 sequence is CASTTWGGSRTEAFF. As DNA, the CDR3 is TGTGCCAGCACAACCTGGGGGGGGAGTCGGACTGAAGCTTTCTTT.

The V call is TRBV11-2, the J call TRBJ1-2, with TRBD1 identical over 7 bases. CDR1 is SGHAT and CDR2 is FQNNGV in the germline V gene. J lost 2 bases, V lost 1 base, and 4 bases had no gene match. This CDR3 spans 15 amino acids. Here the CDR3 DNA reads TGTGCCAGCAGCTTAGGACAGGGATTAAACTATGGCTACACCTTC. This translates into CASSLGQGLNYGYTF.

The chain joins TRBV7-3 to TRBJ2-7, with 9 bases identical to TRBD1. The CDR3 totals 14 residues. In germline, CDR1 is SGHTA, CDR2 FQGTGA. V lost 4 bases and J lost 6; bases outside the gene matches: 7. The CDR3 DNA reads TGTGCCAGCAGCTCTACAGGGGGCGGAAGCGAGCAGTACTTC. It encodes CASSSTGGGSEQYF.

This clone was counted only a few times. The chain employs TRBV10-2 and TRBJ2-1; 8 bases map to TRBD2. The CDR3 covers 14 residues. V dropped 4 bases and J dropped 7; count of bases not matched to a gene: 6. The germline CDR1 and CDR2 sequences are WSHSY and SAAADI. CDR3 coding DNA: TGCGCCAGCAGTGGAACTAGCGGAAGGAATGAGCAGTTCTTC. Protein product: CASSGTSGRNEQFF.

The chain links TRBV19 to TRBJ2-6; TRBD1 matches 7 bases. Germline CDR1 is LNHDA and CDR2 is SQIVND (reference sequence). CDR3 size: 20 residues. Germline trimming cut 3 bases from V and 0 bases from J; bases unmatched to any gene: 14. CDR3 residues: CASSMEVDRRIRSGANVLTF. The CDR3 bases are TGTGCCAGTAGTATGGAGGTGGACAGGCGAATTCGCTCTGGGGCCAACGTCCTGACTTTC.

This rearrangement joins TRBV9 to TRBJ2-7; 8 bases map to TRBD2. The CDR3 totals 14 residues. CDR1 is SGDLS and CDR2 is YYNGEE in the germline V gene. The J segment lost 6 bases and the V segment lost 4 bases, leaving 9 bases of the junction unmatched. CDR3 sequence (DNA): TGTGCCAGCAGCCCTAGCGGAGCGGGAGTCGAGCAGTACTTC. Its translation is CASSPSGAGVEQYF.

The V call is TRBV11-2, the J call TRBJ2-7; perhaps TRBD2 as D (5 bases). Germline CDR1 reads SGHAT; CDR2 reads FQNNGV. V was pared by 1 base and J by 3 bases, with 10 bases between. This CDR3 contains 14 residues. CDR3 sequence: CASSLGGIIYEQYF. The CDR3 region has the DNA TGTGCCAGCAGCTTAGGAGGGATAATCTACGAGCAGTACTTC.

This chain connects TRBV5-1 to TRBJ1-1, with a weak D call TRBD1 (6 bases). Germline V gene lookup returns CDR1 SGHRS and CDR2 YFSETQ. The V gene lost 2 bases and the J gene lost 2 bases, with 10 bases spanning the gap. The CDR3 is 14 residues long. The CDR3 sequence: CASSFLDSNTEAFF. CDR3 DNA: TGCGCCAGCAGCTTCCTGGACAGTAACACTGAAGCTTTCTTT.